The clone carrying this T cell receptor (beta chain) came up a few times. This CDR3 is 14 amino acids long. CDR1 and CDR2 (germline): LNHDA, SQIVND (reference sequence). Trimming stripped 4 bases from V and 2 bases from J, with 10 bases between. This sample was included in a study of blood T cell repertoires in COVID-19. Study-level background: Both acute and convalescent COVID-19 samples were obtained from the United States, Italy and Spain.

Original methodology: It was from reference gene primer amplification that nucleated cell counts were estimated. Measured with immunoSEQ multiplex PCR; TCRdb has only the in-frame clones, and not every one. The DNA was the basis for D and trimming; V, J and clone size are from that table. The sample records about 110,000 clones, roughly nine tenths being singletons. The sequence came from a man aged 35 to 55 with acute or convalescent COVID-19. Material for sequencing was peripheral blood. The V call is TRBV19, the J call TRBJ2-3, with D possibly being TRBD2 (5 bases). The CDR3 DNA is TGTGCCAGTAGTAGACCGGAGGACACAGATACGCAGTATTTT. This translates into CASSRPEDTDTQYF.